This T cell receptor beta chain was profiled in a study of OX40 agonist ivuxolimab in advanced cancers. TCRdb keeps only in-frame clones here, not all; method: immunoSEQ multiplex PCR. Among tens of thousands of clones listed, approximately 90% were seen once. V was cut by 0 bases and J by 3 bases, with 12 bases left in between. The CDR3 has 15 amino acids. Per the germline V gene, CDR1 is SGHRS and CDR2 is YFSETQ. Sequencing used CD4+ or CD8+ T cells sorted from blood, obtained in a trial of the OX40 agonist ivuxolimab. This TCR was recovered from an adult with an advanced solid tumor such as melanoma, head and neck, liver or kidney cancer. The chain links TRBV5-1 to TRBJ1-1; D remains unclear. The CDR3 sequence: CASSLASTGYTEAFF. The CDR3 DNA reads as TGCGCCAGCAGCTTGGCCTCGACGGGCTACACTGAAGCTTTCTTT.